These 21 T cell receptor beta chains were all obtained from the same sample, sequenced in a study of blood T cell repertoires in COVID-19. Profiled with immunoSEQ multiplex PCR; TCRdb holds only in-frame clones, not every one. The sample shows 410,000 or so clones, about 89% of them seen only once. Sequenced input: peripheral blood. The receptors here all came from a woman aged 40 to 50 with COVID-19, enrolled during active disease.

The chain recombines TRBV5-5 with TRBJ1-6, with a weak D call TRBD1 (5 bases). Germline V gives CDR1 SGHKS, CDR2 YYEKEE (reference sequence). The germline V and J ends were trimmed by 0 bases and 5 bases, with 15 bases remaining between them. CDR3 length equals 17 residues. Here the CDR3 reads CASSLVPSGSNNSPLHF. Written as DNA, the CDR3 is TGTGCCAGCAGCTTGGTTCCCTCAGGGTCCAATAATTCACCCCTCCACTTT. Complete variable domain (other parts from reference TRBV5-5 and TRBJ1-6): DAGVTQSPTHLIKTRGQQVTLRCSPISGHKSVSWYQQVLGQGPQFIFQYYEKEERGRGNFPDRFSARQFPNYSSELNVNALLLGDSALYLCASSLVPSGSNNSPLHFGNGTRLTVT.

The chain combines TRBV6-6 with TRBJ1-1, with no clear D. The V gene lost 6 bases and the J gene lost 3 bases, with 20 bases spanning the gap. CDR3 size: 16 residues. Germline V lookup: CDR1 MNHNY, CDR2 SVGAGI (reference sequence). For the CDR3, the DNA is TGTGCCAGCAGCCTCACGGGTATGGTGGCGGACACTGAAGCTTTCTTT. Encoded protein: CASSLTGMVADTEAFF.

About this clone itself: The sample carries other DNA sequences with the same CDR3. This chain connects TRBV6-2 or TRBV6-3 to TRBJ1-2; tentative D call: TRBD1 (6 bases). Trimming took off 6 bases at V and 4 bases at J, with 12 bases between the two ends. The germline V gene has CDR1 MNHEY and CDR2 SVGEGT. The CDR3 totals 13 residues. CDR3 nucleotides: TGTGCCAGCAGCCCCGGGACAAGCTATGGCTACACCTTC. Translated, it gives CASSPGTSYGYTF.

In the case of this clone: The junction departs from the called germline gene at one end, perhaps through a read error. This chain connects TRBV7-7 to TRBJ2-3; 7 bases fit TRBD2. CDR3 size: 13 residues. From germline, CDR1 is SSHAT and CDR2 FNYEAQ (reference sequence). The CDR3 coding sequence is TGTGCTAGCAGCCTTGGACTAGGGGATACGCAGTATTTT. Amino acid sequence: CASSLGLGDTQYF.

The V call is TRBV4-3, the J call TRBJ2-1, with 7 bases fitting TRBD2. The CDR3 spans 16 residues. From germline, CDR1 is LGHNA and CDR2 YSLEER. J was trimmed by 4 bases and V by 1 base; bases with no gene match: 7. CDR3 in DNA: TGCGCCAGCAGCCAAGGAATTACTAGCGAATACAATGAGCAGTTCTTC. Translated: CASSQGITSEYNEQFF.

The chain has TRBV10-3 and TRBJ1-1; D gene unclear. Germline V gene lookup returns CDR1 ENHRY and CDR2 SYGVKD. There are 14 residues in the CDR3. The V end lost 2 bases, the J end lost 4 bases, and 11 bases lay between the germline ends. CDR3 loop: CAISERDEVTEAFF. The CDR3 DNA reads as TGTGCCATCAGTGAGCGGGATGAGGTCACTGAAGCTTTCTTT.

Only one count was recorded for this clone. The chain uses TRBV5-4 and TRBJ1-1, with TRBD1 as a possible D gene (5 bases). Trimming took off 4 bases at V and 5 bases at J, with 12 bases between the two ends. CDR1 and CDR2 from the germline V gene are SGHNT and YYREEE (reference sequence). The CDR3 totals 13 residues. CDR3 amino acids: CASSPRGKTEAFF. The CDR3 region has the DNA TGTGCCAGCAGCCCGCGGGGGAAGACTGAAGCTTTCTTT.

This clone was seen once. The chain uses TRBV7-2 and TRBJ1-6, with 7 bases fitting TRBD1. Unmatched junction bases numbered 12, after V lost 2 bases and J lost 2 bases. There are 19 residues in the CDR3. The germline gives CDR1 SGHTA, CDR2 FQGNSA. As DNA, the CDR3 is TGTGCCAGCAGCTTAAGGCTCCTAAGGGACAGCACCTATAATTCACCCCTCCACTTT. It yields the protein CASSLRLLRDSTYNSPLHF.

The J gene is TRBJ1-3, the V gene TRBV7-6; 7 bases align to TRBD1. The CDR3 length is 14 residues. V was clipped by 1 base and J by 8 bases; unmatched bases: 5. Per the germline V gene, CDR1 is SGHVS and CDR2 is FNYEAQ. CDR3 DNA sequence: TGTGCCAGCAGCTTAGGGACAGGCAGCCACACCATATATTTT. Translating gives CASSLGTGSHTIYF. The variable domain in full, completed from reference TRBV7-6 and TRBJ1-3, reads GAGVSQSPRYKVTKRGQDVALRCDPISGHVSLYWYRQALGQGPEFLTYFNYEAQQDKSGLPNDRFSAERPEGSISTLTIQRTEQRDSAMYRCASSLGTGSHTIYFGEGSWLTVV.

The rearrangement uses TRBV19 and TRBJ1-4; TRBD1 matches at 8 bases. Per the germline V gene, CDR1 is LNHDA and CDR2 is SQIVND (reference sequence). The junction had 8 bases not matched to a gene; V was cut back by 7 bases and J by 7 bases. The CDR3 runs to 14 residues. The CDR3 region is CASTKDREAEKLFF. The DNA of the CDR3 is TGTGCCAGTACTAAGGACAGGGAGGCTGAAAAACTGTTTTTT. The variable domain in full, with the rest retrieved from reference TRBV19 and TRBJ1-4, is DGGITQSPKYLFRKEGQNVTLSCEQNLNHDAMYWYRQDPGQGLRLIYYSQIVNDFQKGDIAEGYSVSREKKESFPLTVTSAQKNPTAFYLCASTKDREAEKLFFGSGTQLSVL.

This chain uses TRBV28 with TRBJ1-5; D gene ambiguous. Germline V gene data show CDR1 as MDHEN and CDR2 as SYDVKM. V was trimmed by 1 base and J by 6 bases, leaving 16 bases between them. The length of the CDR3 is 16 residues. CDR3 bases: TGTGCCAGCAGTTTATCAGGTAGTCGATTTGGTCAGCCCCAGCATTTT. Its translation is CASSLSGSRFGQPQHF.

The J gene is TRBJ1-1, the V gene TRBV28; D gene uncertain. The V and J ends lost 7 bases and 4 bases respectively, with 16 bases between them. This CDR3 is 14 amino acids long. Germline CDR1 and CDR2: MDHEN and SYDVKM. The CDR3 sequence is CASILPGLTTEAFF. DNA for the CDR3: TGTGCCAGCATCCTTCCGGGTCTGACCACTGAAGCTTTCTTT.

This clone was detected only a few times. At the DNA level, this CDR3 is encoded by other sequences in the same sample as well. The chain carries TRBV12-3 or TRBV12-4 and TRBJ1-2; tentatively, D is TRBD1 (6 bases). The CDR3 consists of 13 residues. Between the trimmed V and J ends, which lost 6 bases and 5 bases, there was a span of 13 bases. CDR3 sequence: CASSLDRLYGYTF. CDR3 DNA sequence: TGTGCCAGCAGCCTAGACAGGTTGTATGGCTACACCTTC.

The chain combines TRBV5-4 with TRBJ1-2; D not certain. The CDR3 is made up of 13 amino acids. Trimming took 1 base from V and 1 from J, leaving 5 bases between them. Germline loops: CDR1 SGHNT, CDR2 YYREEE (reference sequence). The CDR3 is CASSLSGNYGYTF. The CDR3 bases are TGTGCCAGCAGCTTGTCGGGTAACTATGGCTACACCTTC.

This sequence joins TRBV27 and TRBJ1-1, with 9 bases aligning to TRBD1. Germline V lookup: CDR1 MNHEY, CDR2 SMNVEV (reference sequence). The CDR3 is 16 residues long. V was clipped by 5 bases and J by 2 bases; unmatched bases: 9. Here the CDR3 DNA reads TGTGCCAGCAGTCCCGGGGACAGGGCCTTTAACACTGAAGCTTTCTTT. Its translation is CASSPGDRAFNTEAFF.

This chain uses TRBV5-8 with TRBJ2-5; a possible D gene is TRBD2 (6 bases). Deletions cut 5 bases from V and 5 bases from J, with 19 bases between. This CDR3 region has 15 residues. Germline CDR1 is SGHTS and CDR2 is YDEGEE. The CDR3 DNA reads TGTGCCAGCAGTCACAATACCGTCGCGGGGGAGACCCAGTACTTC. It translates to CASSHNTVAGETQYF.

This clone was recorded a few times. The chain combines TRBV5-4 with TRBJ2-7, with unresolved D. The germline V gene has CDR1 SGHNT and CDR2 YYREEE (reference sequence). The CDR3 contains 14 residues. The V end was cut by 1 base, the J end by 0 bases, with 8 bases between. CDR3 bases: TGTGCCAGCAGCTTGTCGGGTATCTCCTACGAGCAGTACTTC. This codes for CASSLSGISYEQYF.

Here the CDR3 DNA reads TGCAGCGTTGAAGCGTCAGGGGAGACCCAGTACTTC. Protein sequence: CSVEASGETQYF. The chain couples TRBV29-1 to TRBJ2-5; possible D gene TRBD1, 5 bases. CDR3 length equals 12 residues. The V gene lost 1 base and the J gene lost 5 bases, with 8 bases spanning the gap. The germline V gene encodes CDR1 SQVTM and CDR2 ANQGSEA.

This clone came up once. CDR3 in DNA: TGTGCCAGTAGTATACGTCTGACAGGGAGAGCTAATTCACCCCTCCACTTT. Translating it yields CASSIRLTGRANSPLHF. The chain links TRBV19 to TRBJ1-6, with 7 nucleotides matching TRBD1. Germline assignment: CDR1 LNHDA and CDR2 SQIVND (reference sequence). The CDR3 runs to 17 residues. With V trimmed by 2 bases and J by 6 bases, 10 bases remained unmatched.

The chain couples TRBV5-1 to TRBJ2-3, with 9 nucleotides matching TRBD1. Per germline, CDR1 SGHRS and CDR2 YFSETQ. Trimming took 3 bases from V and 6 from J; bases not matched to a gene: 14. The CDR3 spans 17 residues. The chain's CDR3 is CASSSARGTGLGDTQYF. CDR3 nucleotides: TGCGCCAGCAGCTCCGCTCGGGGGACAGGGCTTGGGGATACGCAGTATTTT.

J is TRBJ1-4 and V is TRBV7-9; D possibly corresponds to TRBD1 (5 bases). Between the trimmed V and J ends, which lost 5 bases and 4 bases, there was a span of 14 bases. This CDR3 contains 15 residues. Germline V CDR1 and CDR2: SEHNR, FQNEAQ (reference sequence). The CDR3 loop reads CASSPPQGLNEKLFF. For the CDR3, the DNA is TGTGCCAGCAGCCCCCCCCAGGGTCTTAATGAAAAACTGTTTTTT.